The entry that follows covers one T cell receptor beta chain sequence. Its cognate antigen is unknown. Germline V lookup: CDR1 SEHNR, CDR2 FQNEAQ (reference sequence). This CDR3 is built from 13 residues. V gave up 5 bases and J gave up 3 bases; unmatched junction bases: 4. This specimen belongs to a study of beta chain features in type 1 diabetes. Whole-study context: There was similarity between patients and healthy donors in age, gender and cell yields. Sorted cells, roughly 100,000,000 in number, were examined across all samples. Whole-study results and caveats: In every one of the four CD4+ subsets, TCRB CDR3s were moderately but significantly shorter in Type 1 diabetes patients.

Each donor gave one heparinised blood draw averaging around 120 mL. The authors reverse transcribed all of the isolated RNA, so sequencing captured expressed TCRB transcripts. The repertoire was sequenced with immunoSEQ multiplex PCR; TCRdb's copy has only in-frame clones and lacks some. The table has 200,000 to 250,000 clones, roughly 17% seen once; the top ten hold approximately 0.086%. The chain joins TRBV7-9 to TRBJ2-7; 7 bases agree with TRBD1. The sequence was obtained from a man aged 25-45 years with type 1 diabetes. Specimen: naive CD4+ T cells from blood. The CDR3 sequence is CASSRAGGYEQYF. The CDR3 nucleotides are TGTGCCAGCAGCCGAGCAGGGGGCTACGAGCAGTACTTC.